This T cell receptor (beta chain) was identified in a study of monozygotic twins with cystic fibrosis. This CDR3 has 14 residues. The V segment lost 5 bases and the J segment 4 bases; nucleotides outside the gene matches: 6. Germline V gives CDR1 SGHNT, CDR2 YENEEA. Profiling relied on immunoSEQ multiplex PCR, and the TCRdb table lists in-frame clones only, not all of them. The table has around 36,000 clones, more than 60% seen once. The sequencing input was blood. The TCR comes from a girl aged 5 to 17 with cystic fibrosis. The V and J genes are TRBV11-3 and TRBJ2-5, with 8 bases aligning to TRBD1. The CDR3 DNA reads as TGTGCCAGCAGCCCAGGACAGGGACGAGAGACCCAGTACTTC. Translation: CASSPGQGRETQYF.